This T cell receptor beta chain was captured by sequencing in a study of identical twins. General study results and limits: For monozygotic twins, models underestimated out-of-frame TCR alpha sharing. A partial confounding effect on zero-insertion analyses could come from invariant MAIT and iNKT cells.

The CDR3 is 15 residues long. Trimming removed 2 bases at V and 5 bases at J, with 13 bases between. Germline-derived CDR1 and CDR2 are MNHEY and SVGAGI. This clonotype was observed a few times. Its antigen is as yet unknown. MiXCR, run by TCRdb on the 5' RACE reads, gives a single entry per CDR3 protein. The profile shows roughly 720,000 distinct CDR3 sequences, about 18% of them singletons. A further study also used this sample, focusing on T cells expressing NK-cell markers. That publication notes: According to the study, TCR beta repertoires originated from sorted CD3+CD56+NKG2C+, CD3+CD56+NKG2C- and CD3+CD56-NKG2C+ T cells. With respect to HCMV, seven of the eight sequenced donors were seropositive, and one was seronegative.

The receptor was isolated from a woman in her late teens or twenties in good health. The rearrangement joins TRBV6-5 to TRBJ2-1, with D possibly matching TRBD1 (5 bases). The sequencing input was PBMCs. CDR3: CASSYRRGSDNEQFF. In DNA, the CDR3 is TGTGCCAGCAGTTACCGAAGGGGAAGCGACAATGAGCAGTTCTTC.